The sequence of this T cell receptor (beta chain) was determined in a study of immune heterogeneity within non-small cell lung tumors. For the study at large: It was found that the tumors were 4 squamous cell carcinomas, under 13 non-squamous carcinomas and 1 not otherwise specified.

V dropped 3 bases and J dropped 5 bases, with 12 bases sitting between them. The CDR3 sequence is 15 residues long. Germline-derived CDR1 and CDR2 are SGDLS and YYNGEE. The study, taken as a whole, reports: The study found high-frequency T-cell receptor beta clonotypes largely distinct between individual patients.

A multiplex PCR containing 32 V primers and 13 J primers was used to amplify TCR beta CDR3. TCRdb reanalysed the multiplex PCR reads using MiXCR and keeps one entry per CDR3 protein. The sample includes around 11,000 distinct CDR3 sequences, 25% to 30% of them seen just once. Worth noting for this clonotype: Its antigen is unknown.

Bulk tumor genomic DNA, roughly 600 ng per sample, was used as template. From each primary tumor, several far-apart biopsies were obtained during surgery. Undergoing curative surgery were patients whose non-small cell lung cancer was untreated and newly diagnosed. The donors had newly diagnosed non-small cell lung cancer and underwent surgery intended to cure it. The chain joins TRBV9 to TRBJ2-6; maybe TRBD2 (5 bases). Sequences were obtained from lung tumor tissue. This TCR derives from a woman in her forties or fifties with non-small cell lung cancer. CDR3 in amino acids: CASSEGGFRANVLTF. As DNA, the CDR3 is TGTGCCAGCAGCGAAGGAGGATTTCGGGCCAACGTCCTGACTTTC.